This T cell receptor (beta chain) is from a study of T-cell memory formation after mild COVID-19. The CDR3 extends over 12 amino acids. The germline CDR1 and CDR2 sequences are SQVTM and ANQGSEA. V lost 8 bases, J lost 4 bases, and 14 bases lay in between. TCRdb called the 5' RACE reads again in MiXCR, with one record for every CDR3 protein. The repertoire holds about 340,000 distinct CDR3 sequences, with approximately 14% as singletons. Material: PBMCs or a T cell subset sorted from them (not recorded which). The clonotype originates from a man between 18 and 29 years old who had mild COVID-19 (a few samples of this study predate the infection). Cell type and time point are not known. V gene TRBV29-1 combines with J gene TRBJ1-1; weak D call: TRBD1 (5 bases). The CDR3 here is CSSWARGTEAFF. The CDR3, as DNA: TGCAGCTCATGGGCAAGGGGCACTGAAGCTTTCTTT.